Shown below are 11 T cell receptor beta chains from a single sample sequenced in a study of patients and donors after allogeneic stem cell transplantation. TCRdb processed the RT-PCR reads anew with MiXCR; each CDR3 protein has one entry. The sample consists of 410,000 or so distinct CDR3 sequences, under 20% of them appearing once. The sample was blood, either unsorted or a sorted T cell fraction (not recorded which). The origin of the receptors is a human donor who was either an allogeneic HSCT recipient or a stem cell or donor lymphocyte infusion donor (not recorded which). It is not recorded whose cells these are; they may come from a transplant donor.

This clonotype was counted between two and nine times. The J gene is TRBJ1-6, the V gene TRBV25-1; D perhaps matches TRBD1 (6 bases). Trimming removed 1 base at V and 5 bases at J, with 9 bases between. The CDR3 totals 15 residues. CDR1 and CDR2 (germline): MGHDK, SYGVNS. CDR3 sequence: CASSEWAGDNSPLHF. CDR3 sequence (DNA): TGTGCCAGCAGTGAATGGGCAGGGGATAATTCACCCCTCCACTTT.

This clonotype was seen ten or more times. The rearrangement links TRBV12-3 or TRBV12-4 to TRBJ1-1, with unresolved D. Trimming removed 7 bases from V and 1 base from J, with 13 bases in between. CDR3 length equals 14 residues. The CDR3 DNA is TGTGCCAGCACCTCGAGGATTTCGAACACTGAAGCTTTCTTT. Amino acid sequence: CASTSRISNTEAFF.

This sequence joins TRBV3-1 and TRBJ2-5, with 9 bases that match TRBD2. CDR1 LGHDT and CDR2 YNNKEL come from the germline V gene (reference sequence). The V segment lost 1 base and the J segment 3 bases; nucleotides outside the gene matches: 0. The CDR3 sequence is 14 residues long. The CDR3 DNA is TGTGCCAGCAGCCAAGCTAGCGGGAAAGAGACCCAGTACTTC. It codes for CASSQASGKETQYF.

This clonotype was counted between two and nine times. This rearrangement joins TRBV3-1 to TRBJ2-5; 14 nucleotides align to TRBD2. Trimming removed 1 base from V and 2 bases from J; junction bases left unmatched: 3. CDR3 size: 17 residues. Germline CDR1 is LGHDT and CDR2 is YNNKEL (reference sequence). In DNA form, the CDR3 reads TGTGCCAGCAGCCAAGGGGGACTAGCGGGAGTACAAGAGACCCAGTACTTC. This sequence encodes CASSQGGLAGVQETQYF.

The chain is built from TRBV6-5 and TRBJ2-5; D ambiguous. V was pared by 1 base and J by 2 bases, with 20 bases between. The CDR3 is 18 amino acids. Per germline, CDR1 MNHEY and CDR2 SVGAGI. The DNA for the CDR3 is TGTGCCAGCAGTTACTTCGGACGGTTAGTCGGACCTCAAGAGACCCAGTACTTC. Its protein product is CASSYFGRLVGPQETQYF.

This clonotype has only a few counts. V gene TRBV5-1 combines with J gene TRBJ2-2; D is possibly TRBD1 (7 bases). CDR1 SGHRS and CDR2 YFSETQ come from the germline V gene. There are 19 residues in the CDR3. V lost 0 bases and J 2 bases, leaving 20 bases between the germline ends. The DNA for the CDR3 is TGCGCCAGCAGCTTGGCCCCCCAGGGGGGCATTATAAACACCGGGGAGCTGTTTTTT. It yields the protein CASSLAPQGGIINTGELFF. The full variable domain, rest sourced from reference TRBV5-1 and TRBJ2-2, is KAGVTQTPRYLIKTRGQQVTLSCSPISGHRSVSWYQQTPGQGLQFLFEYFSETQRNKGNFPGRFSGRQFSNSRSEMNVSTLELGDSALYLCASSLAPQGGIINTGELFFGEGSRLTVL.

CDR3 in amino acids: CASSADRNEQYF. The CDR3 region has the DNA TGTGCCAGCAGCGCGGACAGGAACGAGCAGTACTTC. The genes are TRBV5-6 and TRBJ2-7; TRBD1 agrees at 7 bases. The CDR3 runs 12 residues. Trimming took 4 bases from V and 5 from J; bases not matched to a gene: 3. Germline CDR1 SGHDT, CDR2 YYEEEE.

This clonotype showed up just a few times. The chain employs TRBV5-1 and TRBJ2-1; D gene unclear. Trimming cost V 6 bases and J 3 bases, with 10 bases left between them. In germline, CDR1 is SGHRS, CDR2 YFSETQ. The CDR3 covers 13 residues. The CDR3 DNA follows: TGCGCCAGCACGCGGACCAACTACAATGAGCAGTTCTTC. This encodes CASTRTNYNEQFF.

This clonotype was observed a handful of times. V gene TRBV6-4 combines with J gene TRBJ2-1, with TRBD1 matching 8 bases. The CDR3 has 19 amino acids. Losses at the gene ends were 0 bases for V and 0 bases for J; bases not matched to a gene: 10. Looked up from germline, CDR1 is MRHNA and CDR2 is SNTAGT. The CDR3, as DNA: TGTGCCAGCAGTGACTCCCACAGGGGGTTTACGAGCTCCTACAATGAGCAGTTCTTC. It translates to CASSDSHRGFTSSYNEQFF.

The chain recombines TRBV5-1 with TRBJ2-5; unclear D gene. The CDR3 extends over 14 amino acids. Germline V CDR1 and CDR2: SGHRS, YFSETQ. V lost 0 bases to trimming and J lost 1 base, with 7 bases between them. The CDR3 DNA reads TGCGCCAGCAGCTTGGTGGTTGGCCAAGAGACCCAGTACTTC. Its translation: CASSLVVGQETQYF.

V and J are TRBV20-1 and TRBJ2-7; the D gene is possibly TRBD2 (5 bases). V lost 6 bases, J lost 3 bases, and 9 bases lay in between. Per the germline V gene, CDR1 is DFQATT and CDR2 is SNEGSKA (reference sequence). CDR3 length: 11 residues. The DNA for the CDR3 is TGCAGTGCCTCTGGAGGCTACGAGCAGTACTTC. Its protein is CSASGGYEQYF.